Listed here are 18 T cell receptor beta chains from one sample, sequenced in a study of blood T cells in healthy people across ages. Primers used in a second PCR of roughly 6 to 11 cycles were a sample-barcoded 5' primer and a J-beta primer mix. One entry per CDR3 protein results from TCRdb running MiXCR on the 5' RACE reads. The table has under 2 million distinct CDR3 sequences, around 35% seen once. Sequenced sample: blood. These receptors were collected from a woman younger than 45 in good health.

Points on this clonotype: Possible read error: a much larger clone is one base away. J is TRBJ2-1 and V is TRBV20-1; 11 bases match TRBD2. V was clipped by 4 bases and J by 12 bases; unmatched bases: 11. Germline CDR1 and CDR2: DFQATT and SNEGSKA (reference sequence). This CDR3 is built from 14 residues. CDR3 region: CSAILAGGQTGQFF. The CDR3 DNA is TGCAGTGCTATTCTAGCGGGGGGACAAACTGGGCAGTTCTTC.

CDR3 loop: CSANLAGGIGEQFF. The CDR3 region has the DNA TGCAGTGCTAATTTAGCGGGGGGGATCGGGGAGCAGTTCTTC. V and J are TRBV20-1 and TRBJ2-1; 11 bases line up with TRBD2. This CDR3 is 14 amino acids long. V dropped 4 bases and J dropped 10; count of bases not matched to a gene: 9. The germline CDR1 and CDR2 sequences are DFQATT and SNEGSKA (reference sequence).

The V gene is TRBV7-3, the J gene TRBJ1-2; TRBD1 matches at 12 bases. The junction had 14 bases not matched to a gene; V was cut back by 5 bases and J by 4 bases. The CDR3 covers 18 residues. The germline V gene has CDR1 SGHTA and CDR2 FQGTGA. The CDR3 reads CASSPTPGQGAFGYGYTF. As DNA, the CDR3 is TGTGCCAGCAGCCCCACCCCGGGACAGGGGGCTTTTGGCTATGGCTACACCTTC.

This clonotype was observed a single time. No DNA is shown, since the ends of the CDR3 on it are uncertain; the CDR3 is the one TCRdb lists. The rearrangement uses TRBV28 and TRBJ1-5; the D call TRBD1 from the table was never checked on the DNA. Germline-derived CDR1 and CDR2 are MDHEN and SYDVKM. The CDR3 comprises 16 residues, both ends counted. CDR3 residues: CASILAGGTGAQPQHF.

This chain connects TRBV7-9 to TRBJ1-2; 7 positions agree with TRBD1. The CDR3 totals 15 residues. Germline V gene sequence: CDR1 SEHNR, CDR2 FQNEAQ (reference sequence). V was pared by 5 bases and J by 3 bases, with 9 bases of the junction left unmatched. The CDR3 loop reads CASSHSGGLYYGYTF. The CDR3 nucleotides read TGTGCCAGCAGCCACTCAGGGGGTCTTTACTATGGCTACACCTTC.

The chain recombines TRBV29-1 with TRBJ2-7; D assignment may be TRBD1 or TRBD2 (6 bases each). This CDR3 has 11 residues. CDR1 is SQVTM and CDR2 is ANQGSEA in the germline V gene. Trimming shortened V by 4 bases and J by 6 bases, and 10 bases separated the two germline ends. CDR3 region: CSVVSGAEQYF. The CDR3 DNA is TGCAGCGTTGTTTCGGGGGCCGAGCAGTACTTC.

This rearrangement joins TRBV20-1 to TRBJ2-7; TRBD2 aligns across 10 bases. The germline V gene encodes CDR1 DFQATT and CDR2 SNEGSKA (reference sequence). The CDR3 sequence is 15 residues long. Trimming removed 7 bases from V and 7 bases from J; junction bases left unmatched: 16. CDR3 region: CSVLRQAGGPKEQYF. CDR3 DNA sequence: TGCAGTGTTCTAAGGCAAGCGGGAGGGCCGAAGGAGCAGTACTTC.

The genes are TRBV14 and TRBJ1-1, with 9 bases that match TRBD1. Germline-derived CDR1 and CDR2 are SGHDN and FVKESK. J was trimmed by 11 bases and V by 1 base; bases with no gene match: 8. The CDR3 runs to 14 residues. This CDR3 reads CASSQVDRDRGAFF. CDR3 nucleotide sequence: TGTGCCAGCAGCCAAGTGGATCGAGACAGGGGGGCTTTCTTT.

This clonotype was picked up a small number of times. The rearrangement links TRBV2 to TRBJ2-1, with 10 bases fitting TRBD2. There are 17 residues in the CDR3. Unmatched junction bases numbered 12, after V lost 4 bases and J lost 6 bases. Germline V gene lookup returns CDR1 SNHLY and CDR2 FYNNEI. The CDR3 reads CASSVTSGKAGGNEQFF. The CDR3 DNA sequence: TGTGCCAGCAGTGTAACTAGCGGGAAAGCGGGAGGCAATGAGCAGTTCTTC.

CDR3 residues: CSANSGRSTYNEQYF. The CDR3 nucleotides are TGCAGTGCTAATAGCGGGAGATCGACCTACAATGAGCAGTACTTC. This chain joins TRBV20-1 and TRBJ2-1; 9 bases agree with TRBD2. The J call is in doubt because the DNA end fits TRBJ2-7 better. Germline lookup yields CDR1 DFQATT and CDR2 SNEGSKA (reference sequence). The CDR3 is 15 amino acids.

This chain connects TRBV27 to TRBJ2-5, with D tentatively TRBD1 (5 bases). The CDR3 contains 15 residues. Germline CDR1 is MNHEY and CDR2 is SMNVEV (reference sequence). V lost 5 bases and J 5 bases, leaving 18 bases between the germline ends. Written as DNA, the CDR3 is TGTGCCAGCAGTAGCCGACAGTTAGGCAGGGAGACCCAGTACTTC. Encoded protein: CASSSRQLGRETQYF.

In this sample, this clonotype turned up a few times. The CDR3 reads CSARAPNTGELFF. As DNA, the CDR3 is TGCAGTGCTAGGGCCCCGAACACCGGGGAGCTGTTTTTT. The rearrangement uses TRBV20-1 and TRBJ2-2; D uncertain. The germline V gene encodes CDR1 DFQATT and CDR2 SNEGSKA (reference sequence). There are 13 residues in the CDR3. The germline V and J ends were trimmed by 3 bases and 0 bases, with 5 bases remaining between them.

In its sample, this clonotype was seen once. This rearrangement joins TRBV27 to TRBJ1-3, with a weak D call TRBD1 (5 bases). The CDR3 has 15 residues. CDR1 MNHEY and CDR2 SMNVEV come from the germline V gene (reference sequence). Trimming removed 2 bases from V and 4 bases from J, with 12 bases in between. The CDR3 is CASSLIWGRGNTIYF. The CDR3 DNA is TGTGCCAGCAGTTTAATATGGGGGAGAGGAAACACCATATATTTT.

This clonotype was seen repeatedly, ten times or more. The chain uses TRBV29-1 and TRBJ2-7, with D tentatively TRBD1 (5 bases). Looked up from germline, CDR1 is SQVTM and CDR2 is ANQGSEA. V lost 6 bases, J lost 5 bases, and 17 bases lay in between. The CDR3 is 13 amino acids. The CDR3: CSVLDSVRDEQYF. In nucleotides, the CDR3 is TGCAGCGTACTTGACAGCGTTAGGGACGAGCAGTACTTC.

The sample holds one count of this clonotype. A much larger clone sits a single nucleotide away, making a read error possible. The genes are TRBV7-8 and TRBJ2-7; D remains ambiguous. The CDR3 is made up of 14 amino acids. Germline lookup yields CDR1 SGHVS and CDR2 FQNEAQ. The CDR3 loop is CTSSLGFVTYEQYF. In DNA, the CDR3 is TGTACCAGCAGCTTAGGGTTCGTCACGTACGAGCAGTACTTC.

The gene calls are TRBV4-1 and TRBJ1-5, with D possibly being TRBD1 (5 bases). Trimming took off 6 bases at V and 6 bases at J, with 15 bases between the two ends. CDR1 is MGHRA and CDR2 is YSYEKL in the germline V gene. CDR3 length: 14 residues. CDR3 in DNA: TGCGCCAGCAGAGGCGGGGGATTTAGTCAGCCCCAGCATTTT. It is translated as CASRGGGFSQPQHF.

This clonotype was counted between two and nine times. The chain recombines TRBV6-2 or TRBV6-3 with TRBJ2-1; the D is unclear. Germline V lookup: CDR1 MNHEY, CDR2 SVGEGT. Trimming pared 4 bases from V and 4 bases from J, leaving 17 bases between. The CDR3 consists of 16 residues. The CDR3 is CASSSPTERTYNEQFF. The CDR3 DNA reads as TGTGCCAGCAGTTCCCCAACAGAACGGACGTACAATGAGCAGTTCTTC.

This rearrangement joins TRBV28 to TRBJ2-5; D uncertain. CDR1 and CDR2 (germline): MDHEN, SYDVKM. The germline V and J ends were trimmed by 4 bases and 9 bases, with 18 bases remaining between them. The CDR3 spans 14 residues. CDR3 sequence (DNA): TGTGCCAGCAGTTCGGCTGAAGGGTATGTGGCCCAGTACTTC. It translates to CASSSAEGYVAQYF.